The rows below give T cell receptor beta chains drawn from one sample of a study of CD4+ T cells in melanoma. Assay: immunoSEQ multiplex PCR; the TCRdb copy retains only in-frame clones and omits some. The repertoire holds more than 90,000 clones, with over 80% as singletons. Sequencing was carried out using peripheral blood. The source is a human donor with melanoma. The CDR3 runs from the conserved cysteine through the conserved F or W. Only part of the rows carry a size: once, few, many, or a class if the clone is expanded.

abundance	j_gene	v_gene	CDR3aa
-	TRBJ1-2	TRBV6-5	CASSPWTDYGYTF
-	TRBJ2-3	TRBV6-1	CASSEGRQRGGRITDTQYF
-	TRBJ2-5	TRBV5-1	CASSLVGLILETQYF
-	TRBJ1-4	TRBV2	CASSTGVANEKLFF
-	TRBJ2-5	TRBV15	CATSSAGGATVWETQYF
-	TRBJ2-1	TRBV7-2	CASSPQAGGLNNEQFF
-	TRBJ1-1	TRBV27	CASSTGSEAFF
-	TRBJ2-5	TRBV7-9	CASSPTSGKETQYF
-	TRBJ2-2	TRBV19	CASSPSGGAPGELFF
-	TRBJ1-5	TRBV5-8	CASSFGTERTQPQHF
-	TRBJ2-5	TRBV27	CASSLSWGGTQYF
-	TRBJ1-2	TRBV5-3	CARSSLSTRERYGYTF
-	TRBJ1-2	TRBV4-3	CASSQGSGTSYGYTF
-	TRBJ1-3	TRBV11-2	CASSPRTEGLTNTIYF
-	TRBJ1-2	TRBV5-5	CASSLEGGGYTF
-	TRBJ2-7	TRBV28	CASSFPLRVRDSHYEQYF
-	TRBJ2-1	TRBV2	CASSAGQGSYNEQFF
-	TRBJ2-7	TRBV4-3	CASSQDPGRTYEQYF
few	TRBJ2-2	TRBV7-2	CASSLTSGSGGELFF
once	TRBJ2-7	TRBV28	CASNIGPGTAAYEQYF
-	TRBJ1-1	TRBV10-3	CAISGDRTAEAFF
-	TRBJ2-7	TRBV19	CASSIRGGTAIGF
-	TRBJ1-5	TRBV30	CAWSVTGGVFGNQPQHF
-	TRBJ1-1	TRBV19	CASSMWTGGTEAFF
-	TRBJ1-2	TRBV30	CAWALGHEGGYGYTF
-	TRBJ2-7	TRBV2	CASTSPGGYEQYF
-	TRBJ2-7	TRBV5-1	CASSLSEQYEQYF
-	TRBJ2-5	TRBV29-1	CSVEEGVRVTEGETQYF
-	TRBJ1-4	TRBV10-3	CAISGGRENEKLFF
-	TRBJ2-5	TRBV6-5	CASSYSDGVKYF
-	TRBJ2-3	TRBV5-6	CASSLFSGGTSTDTQYF
-	TRBJ1-4	TRBV7-2	CASRTTGGLEEKLFF
-	TRBJ2-1	TRBV19	CASSRRTGGNNEQFF
-	TRBJ1-3	TRBV18	CASSPRRQGASGNTIYF
-	TRBJ2-2	TRBV7-9	CASLGLAVNTGELFF
once	TRBJ1-3	TRBV9	CASSVGARNSGNTIYF
-	TRBJ2-6	TRBV30	CAWSEESGANVLTF